This TCR beta chain was captured by sequencing in a study of patients and donors after allogeneic stem cell transplantation. TCRdb reprocessed the RT-PCR reads via MiXCR and lists one record per CDR3 protein. The profile shows 920,000 or so distinct CDR3 sequences, around 17% of them singletons. The CDR3 sequence is 15 residues long. Trimming left V 5 bases short and J 5 bases short, with 19 bases between. Sequenced material: blood, either unsorted or a sorted T cell fraction (not recorded which). The TCR was taken from a human donor who was either an allogeneic HSCT recipient or a stem cell or donor lymphocyte infusion donor (not recorded which). It is not recorded whose cells these are; they may come from a transplant donor. The chain is built from TRBV12-3 or TRBV12-4 and TRBJ2-7, with D unresolved. The CDR3 DNA is TGTGCCAGCAGTCCACACGCGGTATTCGCCCACGAGCAGTACTTC. The encoded protein is CASSPHAVFAHEQYF.